This note documents a single T cell receptor beta chain sequence. The antigen remains unidentified. The sample originates from a study of shared clonotypes between healthy human individuals. Overall study findings and caveats: Naive subsets typically showed greater estimated richness than memory subsets.

V was trimmed by 1 base and J by 5 bases, leaving 5 bases between them. The germline V gene has CDR1 KGHSH and CDR2 LQKENI. The length of the CDR3 is 13 residues. Clones were sequenced by immunoSEQ multiplex PCR, and TCRdb holds only the in-frame ones, with some missing. The sample shows 2,500,000 or so clones, 85% to 95% of them seen only once. This clonotype was sampled from a man between 18 and 29 years old in good health. Some clones in this sample may be carry-over from other donors' samples. Specimen: naive CD4+ T cells from PBMCs. Sample subset: CD45RA+ positively selected. The V gene is TRBV18, the J gene TRBJ1-4; D remains ambiguous. In DNA form, the CDR3 reads TGTGCCAGCTCACCACGCGAAAATGAAAAACTGTTTTTT. Its protein product is CASSPRENEKLFF.